The TCR beta chain under discussion was sequenced for a study of T-cell memory formation after mild COVID-19. Looking at the study overall: The two donors had largely donor-specific TCR clusters. Regarding the study as a whole: Researchers could not confirm that second-wave clones peaking on day 37 targeted SARS-CoV-2. Prior to infection, memory already included some responding clones, suggesting cross-reactive memory joined.

After 5'RACE with constant-segment primers, TCR alpha and TCR beta cDNA libraries carrying sample barcodes and UMIs were obtained. TCRdb re-derived calls from the 5' RACE reads in MiXCR, one entry per CDR3 protein. The table has 280,000 or so distinct CDR3 sequences, under 20% seen once. Germline assignment: CDR1 MNHEY and CDR2 SVGEGT. This CDR3 comprises 14 residues. The germline V and J ends were trimmed by 0 bases and 5 bases, with 8 bases remaining between them. On this clonotype: Its antigen remains unidentified.

The J gene is TRBJ1-5, the V gene TRBV6-2 or TRBV6-3; maybe TRBD1 (5 bases). Sequencing was done on a sample of PBMCs or a T cell subset sorted from them (not recorded which). The receptor comes from a man aged 18 to 30 who had mild COVID-19 (a few samples of this study predate the infection). Cell type and time point are not known. CDR3 sequence reads: CASSYSGVYQPQHF. The CDR3 DNA reads TGTGCCAGCAGTTACTCGGGGGTATATCAGCCCCAGCATTTT.